A selection of T cell receptor beta chains follows, all from one sample in a study of shared clonotypes between healthy human individuals. Profiling relied on immunoSEQ multiplex PCR, and the TCRdb table lists in-frame clones only, not all of them. The sample lists 300,000 to 400,000 clones; roughly 87% were seen once. The sequencing input was memory CD8+ T cells sorted from blood. The receptors here all came from a man aged 18-30 years in good health. Both conserved end residues are part of each CDR3. A D gene is named only where the DNA matches it firmly. Only some rows state a clone size, as once, few, many or a class for expanded clones.

D gene,V gene,clone size,J gene,CDR3 DNA,CDR3 protein
-,TRBV5-6,-,TRBJ1-1,TGTGCCAGCAGCCCGCGACCGTCAATACTCGAGAACACTGAAGCTTTCTTT,CASSPRPSILENTEAFF
TRBD2,TRBV30,-,TRBJ2-5,TGTGCCTGGAGTCTACCGGGACTAGCCCTAGGGGAGACCCAGTACTTC,CAWSLPGLALGETQYF
TRBD2,TRBV11-2,-,TRBJ2-1,TGTGCCAGCGGGAGGGTCTCCTACAATGAGCAGTTCTTC,CASGRVSYNEQFF
TRBD1,TRBV4-1,-,TRBJ2-1,TGCGCCAGCAGCCCTAGAAGGGAGACAGGGGGCTACAATGAGCAGTTCTTC,CASSPRRETGGYNEQFF
TRBD1,TRBV2,few,TRBJ1-5,TGTGCCAGCAGGGGCACAGGGGGCGATTATCAGCCCCAGCATTTT,CASRGTGGDYQPQHF
-,TRBV13,-,TRBJ2-5,TGTGCCACCACGCATCAGGGGATAGAGACCCAGTACTTC,CATTHQGIETQYF
-,TRBV10-3,many,TRBJ2-7,TGTGCCATTCGGACAGAGACCTACGAGCAGTACTTC,CAIRTETYEQYF
TRBD1,TRBV7-6,-,TRBJ1-5,TGTGCCAGCAGCCTAGGGACAGGGGGTGGTCAGCCCCAGCATTTT,CASSLGTGGGQPQHF
-,TRBV5-1,-,TRBJ2-2,TGCGCCAGCAGCCGAAGGGGGTCTAACACCGGGGAGCTGTTTTTT,CASSRRGSNTGELFF
TRBD2,TRBV7-6,-,TRBJ2-1,TGTGCCAGCAGCTCCTGGACTAGCGGGAGTCTTGAGCAGTTCTTC,CASSSWTSGSLEQFF
TRBD1,TRBV7-2,-,TRBJ2-7,TGTGCCAGCAGCTTAATACAGGGGTTCAACGAGCAGTACTTC,CASSLIQGFNEQYF
-,TRBV7-8,-,TRBJ2-1,TGTGCCAGCACCCTCACCTTAGGAAATGAGCAGTTCTTC,CASTLTLGNEQFF
TRBD2,TRBV10-2,-,TRBJ2-5,TGCGCCAGCTCCGGGACTAGCGGGGCATACTCCCAAGAGACCCAGTACTTC,CASSGTSGAYSQETQYF
TRBD1,TRBV2,-,TRBJ1-5,TGTGCCAGCAGCCACGACAGGGGAGGTCTTAGCAATCAGCCCCAGCATTTT,CASSHDRGGLSNQPQHF
TRBD1,TRBV5-6,-,TRBJ1-1,TGTGCCAGCAGCTTAGAGGGGGCTTGGAGCACTGAAGCTTTCTTT,CASSLEGAWSTEAFF
TRBD1,TRBV4-2,once,TRBJ2-7,TGTGCCAGCAGCTCCGCCGGGACAGGGGCCTACGAGCAGTACTTC,CASSSAGTGAYEQYF
-,TRBV5-1,-,TRBJ1-4,TGCGCCAGCAGCACGGAGGGTTTTAATGAAAAACTGTTTTTT,CASSTEGFNEKLFF